Given below is one T cell receptor beta chain in context. What it recognizes is unknown. This CDR3 region has 14 residues. Germline V gene data show CDR1 as SQVTM and CDR2 as ANQGSEA. The entry originates in a study of blood T cells in healthy people across ages. Study results and limitations: A conclusive naive versus antigen-experienced comparison was prevented by the unsorted PBMCs.

The second PCR ran roughly 7 to 11 cycles with a sample-barcoded 5' primer and J-beta primers. From the 5' RACE reads, TCRdb called clonotypes with MiXCR, one entry per CDR3 protein. The data show over a million distinct CDR3 sequences, under 30% seen once. A further study also used this sample, focusing on T cells of mothers and their children.

Sequenced material: blood. V gene TRBV29-1 combines with J gene TRBJ2-5, with TRBD1 matching over 8 bases. The J call may be in error: the DNA end matches TRBJ2-7 better. This clonotype originated in a girl aged 2-15 years in good health. The CDR3 here is CSVDGTGFPYEQYF. The DNA for the CDR3 is TGCAGCGTTGATGGGACAGGATTTCCCTACGAGCAGTACTTC.